A single T cell receptor beta chain is shown here with its context. The sample is drawn from a study of blood T cell repertoires in COVID-19. Study-wide background: Material from acute and convalescent COVID-19 was sourced from the United States, Italy and Spain. Sources were T cells, B-cell-depleted T cells, or PBMCs; the material itself was cDNA or gDNA.

In the original workflow: Counts of nucleated cells, estimated from reference gene primer amplification, were obtained. Assay used: immunoSEQ multiplex PCR; TCRdb lists only in-frame clones, some missing. Clone size and the V and J calls come from that table; the DNA yielded D and trimming. The table records around 30,000 clones, roughly three quarters of them present only once. The clonotype originates from a human donor in a cohort sampled during active COVID-19. The specimen was peripheral blood.

This CDR3 is CASSRAGRGSGNTIYF. CDR3 in DNA: TGTGCCAGCTCTCGGGCCGGCAGGGGCTCTGGAAACACCATATATTTT. This sequence joins TRBV18 and TRBJ1-3, with D perhaps TRBD1 (6 bases). V was trimmed by 6 bases and J by 0 bases, leaving 15 bases between them. This CDR3 region has 16 residues. Germline V lookup: CDR1 KGHSH, CDR2 LQKENI.